This T cell receptor (beta chain) was identified in a study of Graves' ophthalmopathy and Graves' hyperthyroidism. Study-level results: Cross-validated, the 13-signature model showed 87.88%/81.08% sensitivity/specificity, and 80%/75% in the test set.

Certain patients were not enrolled. These were patients with other autoimmune diseases, uncontrolled infections, pregnancy or lactation. Establishment of the diagnosis relied upon clinical symptoms, serum thyroxine, TRAb, thyroid ultrasound and orbital computed tomography. Sampling 10 ml of fresh peripheral blood provided the PBMCs. The CDR3 has 14 amino acids. V was cut by 4 bases and J by 1 base, with 10 bases left in between. Looked up from germline, CDR1 is SGHVS and CDR2 is FNYEAQ. Investigators amplified TCR beta CDR3 regions from RNA transcripts. Amplification began with first-round RT-PCR using HTBI primers, then second-round multiplex PCR was performed. MiXCR was run by TCRdb on the multiplex PCR reads, yielding one entry per CDR3 protein. The sample yields under 350,000 distinct CDR3 sequences, about a sixth seen once. A note on this clonotype: Its antigen is not identified.

The sequence was collected from an adult man with Graves' ophthalmopathy. The chain uses TRBV7-6 and TRBJ2-5; D might be TRBD1 (6 bases). Sequenced: peripheral blood. CDR3 sequence reads: CASSSYRAQETQYF. CDR3 DNA: TGTGCCAGCAGCTCTTACAGGGCCCAAGAGACCCAGTACTTC. Full variable domain (missing parts from reference TRBV7-6 and TRBJ2-5): GAGVSQSPRYKVTKRGQDVALRCDPISGHVSLYWYRQALGQGPEFLTYFNYEAQQDKSGLPNDRFSAERPEGSISTLTIQRTEQRDSAMYRCASSSYRAQETQYFGPGTRLLVL.